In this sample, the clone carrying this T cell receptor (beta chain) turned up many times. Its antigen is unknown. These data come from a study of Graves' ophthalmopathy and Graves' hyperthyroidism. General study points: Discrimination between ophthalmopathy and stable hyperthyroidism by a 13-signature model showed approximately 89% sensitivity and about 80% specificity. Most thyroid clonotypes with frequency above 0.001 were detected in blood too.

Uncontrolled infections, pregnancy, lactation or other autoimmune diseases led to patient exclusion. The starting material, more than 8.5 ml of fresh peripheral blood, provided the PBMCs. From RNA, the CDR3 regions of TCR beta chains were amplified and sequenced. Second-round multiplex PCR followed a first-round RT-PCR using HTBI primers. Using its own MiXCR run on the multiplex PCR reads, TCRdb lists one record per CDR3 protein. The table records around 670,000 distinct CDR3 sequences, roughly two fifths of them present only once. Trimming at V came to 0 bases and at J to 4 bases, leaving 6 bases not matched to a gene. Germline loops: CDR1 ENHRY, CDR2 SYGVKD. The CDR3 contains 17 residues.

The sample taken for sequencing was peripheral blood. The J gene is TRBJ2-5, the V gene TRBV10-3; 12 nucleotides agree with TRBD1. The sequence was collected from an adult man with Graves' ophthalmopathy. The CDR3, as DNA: TGTGCCATCAGTGAGTCGTTGGGACAGGGGGCCGGAGAGACCCAGTACTTC. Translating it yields CAISESLGQGAGETQYF.